These 18 T cell receptor beta chains share one sample of origin, sequenced in a study of blood T cell repertoires in COVID-19 (dated by TCRdb to between 2020 and 2021). The library was built by means of the immunoSEQ multiplex PCR assay. What TCRdb holds here is the immuneACCESS table cut down to in-frame rearrangements. Part of the clones is not present; checked against another copy, under half of the missing clones reflect an unresolved V gene, and the others are unexplained. For this sample there are 70,000 to 95,000 clones; approximately 90% appear just once. In total, the top ten clones hold 3.5% to 4% of the sample. The sequencing sample was made of peripheral blood. These receptors all come from a woman in her fifties or sixties in a cohort sampled during active COVID-19.

The chain carries TRBV7-3 and TRBJ1-1, with D tentatively TRBD1 (6 bases). V lost 5 bases and J lost 1, with 11 bases in between. The CDR3 totals 14 residues. Germline V CDR1 and CDR2: SGHTA, FQGTGA. DNA for the CDR3: TGTGCCAGCAGCGTGGGACATCAGAACACTGAAGCTTTCTTT. It is translated as CASSVGHQNTEAFF.

The V call is TRBV6-5, the J call TRBJ2-7, with 7 bases aligning to TRBD1. J gave up 3 bases and V 6 bases, and 8 bases lay outside the gene matches. The CDR3 has 14 residues. Germline V gene lookup returns CDR1 MNHEY and CDR2 SVGAGI. CDR3: CASSLRDRGYEQYF. The CDR3 DNA reads TGTGCCAGCAGCCTCCGGGACAGAGGCTACGAGCAGTACTTC.

The chain combines TRBV29-1 with TRBJ2-5, with no clear D. This CDR3 has 12 amino acids. The V gene lost 0 bases and the J gene lost 2 bases, with 4 bases spanning the gap. Per the germline V gene, CDR1 is SQVTM and CDR2 is ANQGSEA. As DNA, the CDR3 is TGCAGCGTTGAAGATATACAAGAGACCCAGTACTTC. This encodes CSVEDIQETQYF.

The chain carries TRBV7-6 and TRBJ2-7; a possible D gene is TRBD2 (5 bases). Trimming pared 4 bases from V and 6 bases from J, leaving 19 bases between. The germline CDR1 and CDR2 sequences are SGHVS and FNYEAQ. This CDR3 comprises 15 residues. CDR3 residues: CASSSPVGSAGEQYF. The CDR3 DNA follows: TGTGCCAGCAGCTCCCCGGTGGGAAGCGCGGGCGAGCAGTACTTC.

This chain joins TRBV10-3 and TRBJ2-3; 8 positions match TRBD2. The CDR3 runs to 20 residues. Germline CDR1 is ENHRY and CDR2 is SYGVKD. V lost 4 bases to trimming and J lost 2 bases; unmatched junction nucleotides: 20. The CDR3 spells CAISGAPPAERGWLTDTQYF. CDR3 bases: TGTGCCATCAGTGGGGCACCTCCGGCGGAGCGGGGGTGGCTCACAGATACGCAGTATTTT.

The chain is built from TRBV3-1 (or the pseudogene TRBV3-2) and TRBJ1-3; possible D gene TRBD1, 6 bases. The germline CDR1 and CDR2 sequences are LGHDT and YNNKEL (reference sequence). This CDR3 has 15 residues. Trimming took 3 bases from V and 5 from J, leaving 14 bases between them. The CDR3 bases are TGTGCCAGCAGCCAGGAACCCACAGGGAGAAACACCATATATTTT. Residues: CASSQEPTGRNTIYF.

This chain links TRBV7-8 with TRBJ2-3; the match to TRBD2 covers 8 bases. V was clipped by 1 base and J by 5 bases; unmatched bases: 20. Germline CDR1 reads SGHVS; CDR2 reads FQNEAQ. The CDR3 contains 20 residues. In DNA form, the CDR3 reads TGTGCCAGCAGCTTAGTCTTAGGGGGGCGATCAGCGGGAGATCGAGATACGCAGTATTTT. It codes for CASSLVLGGRSAGDRDTQYF.

The chain recombines TRBV5-1 with TRBJ1-3; D is undetermined. V was cut by 0 bases and J by 2 bases, with 12 bases left in between. Germline lookup yields CDR1 SGHRS and CDR2 YFSETQ. The CDR3 loop spans 16 amino acids. This CDR3 reads CASSLEGTGTGNTIYF. In DNA form, the CDR3 reads TGCGCCAGCAGCTTGGAGGGAACGGGGACTGGAAACACCATATATTTT. The full variable domain, its missing parts supplied by reference TRBV5-1 and TRBJ1-3, is KAGVTQTPRYLIKTRGQQVTLSCSPISGHRSVSWYQQTPGQGLQFLFEYFSETQRNKGNFPGRFSGRQFSNSRSEMNVSTLELGDSALYLCASSLEGTGTGNTIYFGEGSWLTVV.

The chain uses TRBV6-6 and TRBJ2-1, with 11 bases identical to TRBD2. The CDR3 covers 18 residues. CDR1 and CDR2 (germline): MNHNY, SVGAGI (reference sequence). V lost 5 bases, J lost 3 bases, and 12 bases stayed unmatched. The CDR3 loop is CASSPEGLAGGFYNEQFF. The CDR3 DNA reads TGTGCCAGCAGTCCCGAAGGGCTAGCGGGAGGCTTCTACAATGAGCAGTTCTTC.

About this clone itself: The junction departs from germline at one end; a sequencing error may be responsible. The J gene is TRBJ1-2, the V gene TRBV6-6; 9 bases map to TRBD1. Germline V gene lookup returns CDR1 MNHNY and CDR2 SVGAGI (reference sequence). This CDR3 spans 17 amino acids. The CDR3 DNA is TGTGCCGGCAGCCGACTTACGGGACAGGGTAAAACTGCTGGCTACACCTTC. Protein product: CAGSRLTGQGKTAGYTF.

This chain joins TRBV4-1 and TRBJ2-3, with D perhaps TRBD2 (5 bases). The length of the CDR3 is 15 residues. Per germline, CDR1 MGHRA and CDR2 YSYEKL. V was shortened by 0 bases and J by 1 base, with 8 bases between the two germline ends. CDR3 DNA: TGCGCCAGCAGCCAAGAGTCGAGGGGCACAGATACGCAGTATTTT. Protein product: CASSQESRGTDTQYF.

The chain uses TRBV5-1 and TRBJ1-6; 7 bases align to TRBD1. CDR1 and CDR2 from the germline V gene are SGHRS and YFSETQ. V gave up 4 bases and J gave up 0 bases; unmatched junction bases: 1. The CDR3 spans 15 residues. This chain's CDR3 is CASSRDSSYNSPLHF. DNA of the CDR3: TGCGCCAGCAGCCGGGACAGCTCCTATAATTCACCCCTCCACTTT.

The V call is TRBV6-5, the J call TRBJ2-7, with a tentative D call TRBD2 (5 bases). CDR3 length equals 14 residues. Germline loops: CDR1 MNHEY, CDR2 SVGAGI. Trimming stripped 6 bases from V and 6 bases from J, with 18 bases between. CDR3 DNA: TGTGCCAGCAGGACGGGGAACGGTGTTTTCGAGCAGTACTTC. Amino acid sequence: CASRTGNGVFEQYF.

The chain is built from TRBV7-9 and TRBJ1-2; a weak D match, TRBD1 (5 bases). Germline assignment: CDR1 SEHNR and CDR2 FQNEAQ (reference sequence). The CDR3 covers 15 residues. V shed 1 base and J shed 1 base, with 10 bases lying between them. CDR3 in DNA: TGTGCCAGCAGCTTAGGGCAGGGAATTAACTATGGCTACACCTTC. Its protein is CASSLGQGINYGYTF.

V is TRBV2 and J is TRBJ2-7, with TRBD2 identical over 11 bases. The CDR3 is made up of 15 amino acids. V shed 4 bases, J shed 6 bases, and the junction held 8 bases outside the gene matches. Germline loops: CDR1 SNHLY, CDR2 FYNNEI. This chain's CDR3 is CASSAASGGPGEQYF. CDR3 sequence (DNA): TGTGCCAGCAGTGCAGCTAGCGGGGGGCCGGGCGAGCAGTACTTC.

This rearrangement joins TRBV28 to TRBJ1-2; the D is unclear. The CDR3 length is 11 residues. Germline CDR1 reads MDHEN; CDR2 reads SYDVKM. The V gene lost 4 bases and the J gene lost 8 bases, with 8 bases spanning the gap. CDR3: CASSSPRGYTF. The CDR3 nucleotides read TGTGCCAGCAGTTCCCCCAGAGGCTACACCTTC.

This chain connects TRBV24-1 to TRBJ1-3, with D perhaps TRBD1 (5 bases). The CDR3 consists of 17 residues. Germline loops: CDR1 KGHDR, CDR2 SFDVKD. The V and J ends lost 3 bases and 4 bases respectively, with 18 bases between them. Here the CDR3 reads CATSDNAGTNSGNTIYF. The CDR3 region has the DNA TGTGCCACCAGTGATAATGCCGGGACTAACTCCGGAAACACCATATATTTT.

The chain uses TRBV9 and TRBJ2-1, with TRBD2 matching over 11 bases. Looked up from germline, CDR1 is SGDLS and CDR2 is YYNGEE. CDR3 length: 16 amino acids. V gave up 4 bases and J gave up 10 bases; unmatched junction bases: 13. The CDR3 protein is CASSSLAGGPEEEQFF. The DNA of the CDR3 is TGTGCCAGCAGCTCCTTAGCGGGAGGGCCGGAGGAGGAGCAGTTCTTC. Looking up the rest from reference TRBV9 and TRBJ2-1 gives the full variable domain: DSGVTQTPKHLITATGQRVTLRCSPRSGDLSVYWYQQSLDQGLQFLIQYYNGEERAKGNILERFSAQQFPDLHSELNLSSLELGDSALYFCASSSLAGGPEEEQFFGPGTRLTVL.